The following is a TCR beta chain sequence with its context. The data derive from a study of T cell changes during pregnancy in multiple sclerosis. Germline assignment: CDR1 SGHTA and CDR2 FQGNSA. The CDR3 is 11 amino acids. Between the trimmed V and J ends, which lost 5 bases and 7 bases, there was a span of 9 bases. TCRdb's copy holds only in-frame clones and misses some; the assay was immunoSEQ multiplex PCR. The sample includes approximately 80,000 clones, about 93% of them seen just once. The rearrangement links TRBV7-2 to TRBJ2-7; the D is unclear. This clonotype was sampled from a female donor in good health, enrolled as a control in a pregnancy study. The sample was peripheral blood, taken in the second trimester of pregnancy. CDR3 loop: CASSPGWEQYF. For the CDR3, the DNA is TGTGCCAGCAGCCCCGGTTGGGAGCAGTACTTC.